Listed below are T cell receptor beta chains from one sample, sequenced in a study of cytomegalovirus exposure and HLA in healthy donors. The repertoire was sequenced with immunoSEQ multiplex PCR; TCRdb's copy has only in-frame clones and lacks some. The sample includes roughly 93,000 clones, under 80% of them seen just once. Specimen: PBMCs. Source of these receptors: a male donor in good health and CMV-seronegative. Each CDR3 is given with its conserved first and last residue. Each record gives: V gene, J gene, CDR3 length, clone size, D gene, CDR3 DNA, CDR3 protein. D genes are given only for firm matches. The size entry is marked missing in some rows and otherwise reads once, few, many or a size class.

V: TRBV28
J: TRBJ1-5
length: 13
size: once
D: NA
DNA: TGTGCCAGCAGTTTTCTGTACAATCAGCCCCAGCATTTT
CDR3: CASSFLYNQPQHF

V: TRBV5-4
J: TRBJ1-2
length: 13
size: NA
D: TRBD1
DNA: TGTGCCAGCAGCTTGGGACAGGGTACGGGCTACACCTTC
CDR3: CASSLGQGTGYTF

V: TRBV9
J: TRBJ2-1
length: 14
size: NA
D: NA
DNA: TGTGCCAGCAGCACCCGACAGACCTACAATGAGCAGTTCTTC
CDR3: CASSTRQTYNEQFF

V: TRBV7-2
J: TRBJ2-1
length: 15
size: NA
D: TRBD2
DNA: TGTGCCAGCAGCTGGGGAGCGGGAAGCAACAATGAGCAGTTCTTC
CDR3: CASSWGAGSNNEQFF

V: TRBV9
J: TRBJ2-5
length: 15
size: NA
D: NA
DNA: TGTGCCAGCAGCGTTCTAGGAACAACTCAAGAGACCCAGTACTTC
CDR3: CASSVLGTTQETQYF

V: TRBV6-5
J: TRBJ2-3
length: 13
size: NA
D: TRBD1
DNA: TGTGCCAGCAGGACAGGGTGGGCAGATACGCAGTATTTT
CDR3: CASRTGWADTQYF

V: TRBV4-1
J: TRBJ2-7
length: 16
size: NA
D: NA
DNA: TGCGCCAGCAGCCAACAAACAGGAATTCCGTCCTACGAGCAGTACTTC
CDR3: CASSQQTGIPSYEQYF

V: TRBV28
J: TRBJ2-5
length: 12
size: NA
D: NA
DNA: TGTGCCAGCAGCCCTTACTCAGAGACCCAGTACTTC
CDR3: CASSPYSETQYF

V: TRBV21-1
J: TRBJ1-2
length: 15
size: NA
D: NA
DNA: TGTGCCAACCTTGGACAGGGCGCCCTCGATAGAGGCTACACCTTC
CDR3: CANLGQGALDRGYTF

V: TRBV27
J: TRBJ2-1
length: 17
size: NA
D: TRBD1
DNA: TGTGCCAGCAGTTTAACAACAGACAGGGAACTATACAATGAGCAGTTCTTC
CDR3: CASSLTTDRELYNEQFF

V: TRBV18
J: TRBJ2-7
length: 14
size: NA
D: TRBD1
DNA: TGTGCCAGCTCACCCGGGACAGGGACGGGGGAGCAGTACTTC
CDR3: CASSPGTGTGEQYF

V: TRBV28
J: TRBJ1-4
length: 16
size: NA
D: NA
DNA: TGTGCCAGCAAACAAACAGGGCGATCGACTAATGAAAAACTGTTTTTT
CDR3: CASKQTGRSTNEKLFF

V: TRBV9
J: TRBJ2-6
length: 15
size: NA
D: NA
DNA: TGTGCCAGCAGCATGGGGCTCGCTGGGGCCAACGTCCTGACTTTC
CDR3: CASSMGLAGANVLTF

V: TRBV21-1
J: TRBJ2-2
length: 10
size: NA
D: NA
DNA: TGTGCCACGCGGGCCGGGGAGCTGTTTTTT
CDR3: CATRAGELFF

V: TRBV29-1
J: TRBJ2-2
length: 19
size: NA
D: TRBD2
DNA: TGCAGCGTTGAACGCCGGGGGAGCGGGAGGATTTCGAACACCGGGGAGCTGTTTTTT
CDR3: CSVERRGSGRISNTGELFF

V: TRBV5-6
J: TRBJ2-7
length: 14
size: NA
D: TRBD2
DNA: TGTGCCAGCAGCTTGGCGGGGGGGGTGGGAGAGCAGTACTTC
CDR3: CASSLAGGVGEQYF

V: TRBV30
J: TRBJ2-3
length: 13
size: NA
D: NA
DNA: TGTGCCTGGACGCTAAATCCCTCAGATACGCAGTATTTT
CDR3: CAWTLNPSDTQYF

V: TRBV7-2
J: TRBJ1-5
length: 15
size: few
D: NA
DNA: TGTGCCAGCAGCTTAGGGTGGGGAGGGAATCAGCCCCAGCATTTT
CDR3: CASSLGWGGNQPQHF

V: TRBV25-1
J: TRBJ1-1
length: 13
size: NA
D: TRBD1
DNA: TGTGCCAGCAGGGGACAGGCGGACACTGAAGCTTTCTTT
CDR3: CASRGQADTEAFF

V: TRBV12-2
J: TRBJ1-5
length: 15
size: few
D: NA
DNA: TGTGCAAGTCGCTTAAAGCGTGAGGGGGTGACGGCCCAGCATTTT
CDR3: CASRLKREGVTAQHF

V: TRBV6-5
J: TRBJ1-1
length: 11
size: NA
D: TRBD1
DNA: TGTGCCACGAACAGGGGTACTGAAGCTTTCTTT
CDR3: CATNRGTEAFF

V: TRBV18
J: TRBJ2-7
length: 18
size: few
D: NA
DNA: TGTGCCAGCTCACCCCAATTTTCAGCCGATCCTAGCTCCTACGAGCAGTACTTC
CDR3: CASSPQFSADPSSYEQYF

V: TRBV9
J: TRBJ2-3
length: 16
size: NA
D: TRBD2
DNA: TGTGCCAGCAGCGTAGGATTAGCGGGAGTCCAAGATACGCAGTATTTT
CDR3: CASSVGLAGVQDTQYF

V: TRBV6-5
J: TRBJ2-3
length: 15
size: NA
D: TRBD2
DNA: TGTGCCAGCAGACCCGCGGGGGTAAGCACAGATACGCAGTATTTT
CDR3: CASRPAGVSTDTQYF

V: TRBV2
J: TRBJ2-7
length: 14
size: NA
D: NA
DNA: TGTGCCAGCAGTTACAGGGGACTGAACTACGAGCAGTACTTC
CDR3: CASSYRGLNYEQYF

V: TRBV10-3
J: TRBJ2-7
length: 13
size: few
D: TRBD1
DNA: TGTGCCACCCGGGACAGGGCTCTCCACGAGCAGTACTTC
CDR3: CATRDRALHEQYF

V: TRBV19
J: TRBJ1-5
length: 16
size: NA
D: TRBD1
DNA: TGTGCCAGTAGTCCGCGACAGGGAATAGGGAATCAGCCCCAGCATTTT
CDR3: CASSPRQGIGNQPQHF

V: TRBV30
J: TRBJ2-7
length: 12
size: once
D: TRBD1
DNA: TGTGCCTGGGGACAGGGACTCTACGAGCAGTACTTC
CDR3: CAWGQGLYEQYF

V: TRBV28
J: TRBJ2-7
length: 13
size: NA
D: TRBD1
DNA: TGTGCCAGCAGAACAGGGGGCTTGTACGAGCAGTACTTC
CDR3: CASRTGGLYEQYF

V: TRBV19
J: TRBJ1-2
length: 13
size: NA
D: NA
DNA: TGTGCCAGTAGTATTTCCCAGACGGGGGGCTACACCTTC
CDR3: CASSISQTGGYTF

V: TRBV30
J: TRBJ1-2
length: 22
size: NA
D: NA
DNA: TGTGCCTGGAGCCTACGAAGGGGGACCAATTTGTCCCCATCCACGGCCCACTATGGCTACACCTTC
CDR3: CAWSLRRGTNLSPSTAHYGYTF

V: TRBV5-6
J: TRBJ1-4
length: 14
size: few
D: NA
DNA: TGTGCCAGCAGATCCGGGACAAGGTTTGAAAAACTGTTTTTT
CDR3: CASRSGTRFEKLFF

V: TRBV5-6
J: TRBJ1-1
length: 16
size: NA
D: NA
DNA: TGTGCCAGCAGCTTGGAAGAGGGGGAGAGGAACACTGAAGCTTTCTTT
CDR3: CASSLEEGERNTEAFF

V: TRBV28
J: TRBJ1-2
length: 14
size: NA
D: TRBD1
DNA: TGTGCCAGCAGTCTCCGACAGGGGGCGGGTGGCTACACCTTC
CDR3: CASSLRQGAGGYTF

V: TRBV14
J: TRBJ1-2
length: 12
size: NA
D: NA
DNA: TGTGCCAGCAGCGGGACAAACTATGGCTACACCTTC
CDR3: CASSGTNYGYTF

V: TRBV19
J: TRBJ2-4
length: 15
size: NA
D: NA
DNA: TGTGCCAGTAGTATCCGCCAGGGTGGTGAAAACATTCAGTACTTC
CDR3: CASSIRQGGENIQYF

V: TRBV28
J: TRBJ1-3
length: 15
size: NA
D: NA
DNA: TGTGCCAGCAGTTTAGGACAGCTTTCTGGAAACACCATATATTTT
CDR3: CASSLGQLSGNTIYF

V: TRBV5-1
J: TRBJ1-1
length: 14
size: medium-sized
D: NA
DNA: TGCGCCAGCAGCCGCGGACAGTCTTTAACTGAAGCTTTCTTT
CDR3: CASSRGQSLTEAFF

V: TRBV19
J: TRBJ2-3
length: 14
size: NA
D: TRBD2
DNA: TGTGCCAGTAGTATAGGGGAGGGTGCAGATACGCAGTATTTT
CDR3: CASSIGEGADTQYF

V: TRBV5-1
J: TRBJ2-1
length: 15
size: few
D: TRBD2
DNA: TGCGCCAGCAGCTCCCGGACTAGCGGATACAATGAGCAGTTCTTC
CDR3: CASSSRTSGYNEQFF

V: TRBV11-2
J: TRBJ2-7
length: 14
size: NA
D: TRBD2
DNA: TGTGCCAGCAGCTTAGTATCGGGGGGAGACGAGCAGTACTTC
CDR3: CASSLVSGGDEQYF

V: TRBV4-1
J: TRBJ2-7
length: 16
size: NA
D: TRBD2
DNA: TGCGCCAGCAGCCAACTGTATAGCGGGAGCCCCTACGAGCAGTACTTC
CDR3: CASSQLYSGSPYEQYF

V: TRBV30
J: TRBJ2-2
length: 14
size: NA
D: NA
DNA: TGTGCCTGGACCCCGGGACAGAACACCGGGGAGCTGTTTTTT
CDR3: CAWTPGQNTGELFF